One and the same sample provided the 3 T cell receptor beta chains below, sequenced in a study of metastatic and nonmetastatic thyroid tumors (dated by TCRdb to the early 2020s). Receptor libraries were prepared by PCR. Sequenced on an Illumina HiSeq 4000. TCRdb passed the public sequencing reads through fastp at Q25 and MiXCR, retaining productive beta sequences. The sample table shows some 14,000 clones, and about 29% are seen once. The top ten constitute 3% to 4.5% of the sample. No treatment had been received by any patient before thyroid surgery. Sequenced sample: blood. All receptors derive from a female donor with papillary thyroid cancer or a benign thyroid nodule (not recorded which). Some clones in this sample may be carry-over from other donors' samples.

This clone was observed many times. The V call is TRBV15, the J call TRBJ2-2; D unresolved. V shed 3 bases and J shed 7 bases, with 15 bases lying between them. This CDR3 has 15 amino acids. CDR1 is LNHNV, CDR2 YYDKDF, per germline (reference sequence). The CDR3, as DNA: TGTGCCACCAGCAGGAAAACACTTGGCCACGGGGAGCTGTTTTTT. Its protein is CATSRKTLGHGELFF.

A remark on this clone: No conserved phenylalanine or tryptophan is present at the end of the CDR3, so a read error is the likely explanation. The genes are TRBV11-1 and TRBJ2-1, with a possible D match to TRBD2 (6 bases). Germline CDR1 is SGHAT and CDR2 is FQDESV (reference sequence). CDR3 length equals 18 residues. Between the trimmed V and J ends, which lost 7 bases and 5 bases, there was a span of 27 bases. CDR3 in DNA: TGTGCCAGCATCTTCTGGTGGAGGACTACCCAATCGGACAATGAGCAGTTCTAC. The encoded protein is CASIFWWRTTQSDNEQFY.

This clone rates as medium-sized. Here the CDR3 reads CASSLAQIGTGELFF. In DNA, the CDR3 is TGTGCCAGCAGCTTAGCCCAGATAGGCACCGGGGAGCTGTTTTTT. The V and J genes are TRBV7-2 and TRBJ2-2; D is unclear. This CDR3 is 15 amino acids long. The germline V gene encodes CDR1 SGHTA and CDR2 FQGNSA. Deletions cut 0 bases from V and 4 bases from J, with 9 bases between.